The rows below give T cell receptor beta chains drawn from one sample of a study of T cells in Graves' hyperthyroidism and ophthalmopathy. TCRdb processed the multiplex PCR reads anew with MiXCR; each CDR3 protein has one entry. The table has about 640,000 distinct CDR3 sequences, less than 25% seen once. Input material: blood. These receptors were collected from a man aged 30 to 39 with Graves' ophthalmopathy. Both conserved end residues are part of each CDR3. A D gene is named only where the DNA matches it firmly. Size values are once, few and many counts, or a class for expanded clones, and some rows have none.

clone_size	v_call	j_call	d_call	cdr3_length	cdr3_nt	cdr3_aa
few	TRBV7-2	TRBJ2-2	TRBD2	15	TGTGCCAGCAGTCCTCGACTAGCGGTCACCGGGGAGCTGTTTTTT	CASSPRLAVTGELFF
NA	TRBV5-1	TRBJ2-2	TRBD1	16	TGCGCCAGCAGCTTTTCCGGGACAGGGAGCACCGGGGAGCTGTTTTTT	CASSFSGTGSTGELFF
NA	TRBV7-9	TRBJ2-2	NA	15	TGTGCCAGCAGCTCTATCCAGGTCGGCACCGGGGAGCTGTTTTTT	CASSSIQVGTGELFF
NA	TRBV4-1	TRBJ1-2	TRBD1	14	TGCGCCAGCAGCCTTGAGGGACAGGCGGATGGCTACACCTTC	CASSLEGQADGYTF
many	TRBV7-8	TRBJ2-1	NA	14	TGTGCCAGCAGCCGGGGGCTAGTCACGGATGAGCAGTTCTTC	CASSRGLVTDEQFF
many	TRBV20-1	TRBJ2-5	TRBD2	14	TGCAGTGCCAGTCTAGCGGGAGGGCAGGGGACCCAGTACTTC	CSASLAGGQGTQYF
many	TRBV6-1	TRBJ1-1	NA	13	TGTGCCAGCATCCTGACCGGGAACACTGAAGCTTTCTTT	CASILTGNTEAFF
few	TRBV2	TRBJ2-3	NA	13	TGTGCCAGCAGTGATAGCGGCTGGGATACGCAGTATTTT	CASSDSGWDTQYF
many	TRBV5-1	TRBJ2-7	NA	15	TGCGCCAGCAGCTTGGGCGGAGGAGGGTCCTACGAGCAGTACTTC	CASSLGGGGSYEQYF
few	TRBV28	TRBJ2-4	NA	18	TGTGCCAGCAGTTTACCCACCCTTTTGGGCCTCTCGCGAAACATTCAGTACTTC	CASSLPTLLGLSRNIQYF
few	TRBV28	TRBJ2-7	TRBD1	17	TGTGCCAGCAGTTTACTGGCGGGACAGGGGGCTCCGTACGAGCAGTACTTC	CASSLLAGQGAPYEQYF
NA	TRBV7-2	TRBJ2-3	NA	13	TGTGCCAGCAGCTCCGTCCCAGGAGACACGCAGTATTTT	CASSSVPGDTQYF
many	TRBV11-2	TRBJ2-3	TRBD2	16	TGTGCCAGCAGCCAACGACTAGCGGGAGCAGCAGATACGCAGTATTTT	CASSQRLAGAADTQYF
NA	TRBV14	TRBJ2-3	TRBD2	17	TGTGCCAGCAGCCAAGACCCACTAGCGGGCCGCACAGATACGCAGTATTTT	CASSQDPLAGRTDTQYF
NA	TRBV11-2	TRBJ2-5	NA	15	TGTGCCAGCAGCTTATATGACGCGGCTTCAGAGACCCAGTACTTC	CASSLYDAASETQYF
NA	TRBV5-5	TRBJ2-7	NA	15	TGTGCCAGCAGCCACAGGGAAGGGGCCTCCTACGAGCAGTACTTC	CASSHREGASYEQYF
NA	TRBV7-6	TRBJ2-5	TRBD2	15	TGTGCCAGCAGCTTTCTTAGCGGGGGGAAGGAGACCCAGTACTTC	CASSFLSGGKETQYF
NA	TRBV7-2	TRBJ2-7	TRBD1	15	TGTGCCAGCAGCTCACAGGGGGCTGGGCTCTACGAGCAGTACTTC	CASSSQGAGLYEQYF
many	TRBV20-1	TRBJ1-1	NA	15	TGCAGTGCCCCCACGGCGGGGGCGGGGAACACTGAAGCTTTCTTT	CSAPTAGAGNTEAFF
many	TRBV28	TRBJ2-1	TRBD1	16	TGTGCCAGCAGTTTTTTAACAGGGGGCCCGGGCTACGGTCAGTTCTTC	CASSFLTGGPGYGQFF
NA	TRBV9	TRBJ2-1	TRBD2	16	TGTGCCAGCAGCGTAGAGGTTGCGGGAGGAATCAATGAGCAGTTCTTC	CASSVEVAGGINEQFF
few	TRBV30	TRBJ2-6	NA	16	TGTGCCTGGAGTGTAGGCGTCCAGACTGGGGCCAACGTCCTGACTTTC	CAWSVGVQTGANVLTF
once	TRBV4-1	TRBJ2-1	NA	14	TGCGCCAGCAGCTCCGATGGGCAGGGTAATGAGCAGTTCTTC	CASSSDGQGNEQFF
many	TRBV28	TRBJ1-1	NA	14	TGTGCCAGCAGTTTTCCCGGGGAAGGCACTGAAGCTTTCTTT	CASSFPGEGTEAFF
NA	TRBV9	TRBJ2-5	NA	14	TGTGCCAGCAGCGTATATGGCAACCAAGAGACCCAGTACTTC	CASSVYGNQETQYF
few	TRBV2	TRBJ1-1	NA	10	TGTGCCAGCAGGAAGTTAGAAGCTTTCTTT	CASRKLEAFF